Listed below are T cell receptor beta chains from one sample, sequenced in a study of T-cell memory formation after mild COVID-19. MiXCR, applied by TCRdb to the 5' RACE reads, yields one record per CDR3 protein. Here the sample spans approximately 570,000 distinct CDR3 sequences, about a sixth being singletons. Sequencing input: PBMCs or a T cell subset sorted from them (not recorded which). These receptors all come from an adult woman who had mild COVID-19 (a few samples of this study predate the infection). Cell type and time point are not known. The CDR3 runs from the conserved cysteine through the conserved F or W. Each record gives: J gene, D gene, clone size, V gene, CDR3 DNA, CDR3 protein. The D gene is left open where the match is weak. Size is stated for part of the rows, as once, few or many counts, or as a class when the clone is expanded.

TRBJ2-3	-	-	TRBV15	TGTGCCACCAGCAGAGCGCACGGGTCCCCAGATACGCAGTATTTT	CATSRAHGSPDTQYF
TRBJ2-7	TRBD2	-	TRBV27	TGTGCCAGCAGTTTCCGTAGCGGGAGGTTCAACGAGCAGTACTTC	CASSFRSGRFNEQYF
TRBJ1-5	-	-	TRBV15	TGTGCCACCAGCAGAGGAAAAGGTTCTGGGCACCAGCATTTT	CATSRGKGSGHQHF
TRBJ2-3	-	few	TRBV12-3/TRBV12-4	TGTGCCAGCACCCTTCGGGCGGGGATAAGCACAGATACGCAGTATTTT	CASTLRAGISTDTQYF
TRBJ2-6	-	few	TRBV5-1	TGCGCCAGCAGCCCCACCGGGTCCCACCCTGGGGCCAACGTCCTGACTTTC	CASSPTGSHPGANVLTF
TRBJ1-2	-	-	TRBV5-1	TGCGCCAGCAGCCACACAACGGGGACGGAGTATGGCTACACCTTC	CASSHTTGTEYGYTF
TRBJ1-5	-	few	TRBV20-1	TGCAGTGCTAGACCCGGGAAACAGCCCCAGCATTTT	CSARPGKQPQHF
TRBJ2-1	TRBD2	-	TRBV5-1	TGCGCCAGCAGCTTGGTTTTGAGCGGGAGTAATGAGCAGTTCTTC	CASSLVLSGSNEQFF
TRBJ2-7	-	few	TRBV12-3/TRBV12-4	TGTGCCAGCAGGCCTCAAACTAGTACGACCGAGCAGTACTTC	CASRPQTSTTEQYF
TRBJ2-6	-	-	TRBV11-1	TGTGCCAGCAGCTTAGGACAGAATACTGGGGCCAACGTCCTGACTTTC	CASSLGQNTGANVLTF